The entry below describes one T cell receptor (beta chain). The CDR3 sequence is 16 residues long. From germline, CDR1 is MNHEY and CDR2 SVGAGI. V was cut by 4 bases and J by 6 bases, with 21 bases left in between. As processed by the authors: Amplification with reference gene primers provided the estimates of nucleated cell counts. Method: immunoSEQ multiplex PCR; TCRdb's copy keeps in-frame clones and lacks some. The DNA gave D and trimming, while V, J and clone size come from that table. The table shows about 250,000 clones, with approximately 84% occurring only once. The data were taken from a study of blood T cell repertoires in COVID-19. About the research overall: T cells, B-cell-depleted T cells, or PBMCs supplied cDNA or gDNA.

Within the 2 weeks before study entry, each person in the exposed group met a COVID-19 case. V usage is TRBV6-5 and J usage is TRBJ1-2; no definite D call. This clonotype was obtained from a woman in her forties or fifties who had been exposed to COVID-19. Sequenced: PBMCs or T cells enriched from blood (not recorded which). The chain's CDR3 is CASSSLEGVRSDGYTF. CDR3 sequence (DNA): TGTGCCAGCAGTTCCCTCGAAGGAGTCCGGAGCGATGGCTACACCTTC.